Sequencing of this T cell receptor (beta chain) was carried out in a study of PD-1 and CTLA-4 blockade in melanoma. V was trimmed by 4 bases and J by 1 base, leaving 7 bases between them. Germline lookup yields CDR1 ENHRY and CDR2 SYGVKD. This CDR3 spans 13 amino acids. Sequenced by immunoSEQ multiplex PCR; TCRdb stores in-frame clones only, minus some. The profile shows about 32,000 clones, roughly nine tenths of them singletons. There are a few counts of this clone. The chain combines TRBV10-3 with TRBJ1-1; D call uncertain. The TCR was taken from a human donor with melanoma. The sequenced sample was CD8+ T cells from peripheral blood, obtained from a patient given anti-PD-1 treatment. The CDR3 DNA reads TGTGCCATCAGTGTAGACGGGAACACTGAAGCTTTCTTT. Residues: CAISVDGNTEAFF.